The TCR beta chain described here comes from a study of control samples from healthy donors and cancer patients. This table comes from immunoSEQ multiplex PCR, and its TCRdb copy is limited to in-frame clones, with some not included. The data hold more than 150,000 clones, with approximately 92% observed a single time. Trimming cost V 5 bases and J 7 bases; bases outside gene matches: 2. Germline CDR1 is MNHEY and CDR2 is SVGAGI. CDR3 length: 12 amino acids. The TCR sequence derives from a man aged 18 to 30 in good health. The chain joins TRBV6-5 to TRBJ2-1, with 7 bases fitting TRBD2. The source material was blood. In DNA form, the CDR3 reads TGTGCCAGCAGTACCGGGGGGAATGAGCAGTTCTTC. As protein: CASSTGGNEQFF.